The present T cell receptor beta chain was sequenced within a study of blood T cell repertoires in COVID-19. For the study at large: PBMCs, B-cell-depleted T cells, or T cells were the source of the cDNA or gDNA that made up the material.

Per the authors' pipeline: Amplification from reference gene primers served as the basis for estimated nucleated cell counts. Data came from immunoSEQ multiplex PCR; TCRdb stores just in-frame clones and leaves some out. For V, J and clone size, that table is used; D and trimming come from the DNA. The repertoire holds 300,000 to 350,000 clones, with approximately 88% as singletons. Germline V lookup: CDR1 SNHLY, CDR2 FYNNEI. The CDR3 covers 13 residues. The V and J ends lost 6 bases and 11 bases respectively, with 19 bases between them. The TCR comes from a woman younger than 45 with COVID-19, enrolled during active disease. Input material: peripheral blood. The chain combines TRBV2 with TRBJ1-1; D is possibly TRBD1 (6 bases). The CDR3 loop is CASSVGYRDFAFF. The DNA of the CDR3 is TGTGCCAGCAGCGTGGGCTACAGGGATTTCGCTTTCTTT.